These 16 T cell receptor beta chains were sequenced from one sample in a study of blood T cell repertoires in COVID-19. The assay was immunoSEQ multiplex PCR, and TCRdb's table has in-frame clones only and misses some. The table records about 200,000 clones, more than 80% of them present only once. The sample was peripheral blood. The receptors were gathered from a woman of 80 years or more with acute or convalescent COVID-19.

This clone was seen more than once but under ten times. V is TRBV11-3 and J is TRBJ1-6, with 9 nucleotides matching TRBD1. The CDR3 is 17 residues long. The V gene end was trimmed by 5 bases and the J gene end by 5 bases; junction bases not matched to a gene: 10. Germline loops: CDR1 SGHNT, CDR2 YENEEA. Here the CDR3 DNA reads TGTGCCAGCAGCCCGACCAGGACAGGGGTAAATAATTCACCCCTCCACTTT. It yields the protein CASSPTRTGVNNSPLHF.

The V and J genes are TRBV29-1 and TRBJ2-3; possibly TRBD1 for D (6 bases). CDR3 length: 14 amino acids. V lost 6 bases and J lost 4, with 17 bases in between. From germline, CDR1 is SQVTM and CDR2 ANQGSEA. CDR3 nucleotide sequence: TGCAGCGTCGTAACCTACAGGGTAGCAGATACGCAGTATTTT. As protein: CSVVTYRVADTQYF.

The V gene is TRBV6-1, the J gene TRBJ1-2; no clear D gene. Per germline, CDR1 MNHNS and CDR2 SASEGT. Trimming stripped 2 bases from V and 5 bases from J, with 9 bases between. CDR3 length: 13 residues. CDR3 DNA sequence: TGTGCCAGCAGTGAATCGTCTCCTTATGGCTACACCTTC. Residues: CASSESSPYGYTF.

This chain connects TRBV11-3 to TRBJ2-7; D remains unclear. Looked up from germline, CDR1 is SGHNT and CDR2 is YENEEA. The CDR3 spans 13 residues. Between the trimmed V and J ends, which lost 0 bases and 3 bases, there was a span of 6 bases. CDR3 protein: CASSLDRLYEQYF. The CDR3 DNA follows: TGTGCCAGCAGCTTAGATCGACTCTACGAGCAGTACTTC. Full variable domain (outside the CDR3, taken from reference TRBV11-3 and TRBJ2-7): EAGVVQSPRYKIIEKKQPVAFWCNPISGHNTLYWYLQNLGQGPELLIRYENEEAVDDSQLPKDRFSAERLKGVDSTLKIQPAELGDSAVYLCASSLDRLYEQYFGPGTRLTVT.

This chain uses TRBV7-3 with TRBJ1-6; TRBD1 aligns across 8 bases. Germline CDR1 SGHTA, CDR2 FQGTGA. Unmatched junction bases numbered 3, after V lost 1 base and J lost 7 bases. The length of the CDR3 is 15 residues. The CDR3 loop reads CASSLMGTGNSPLHF. The CDR3 nucleotides read TGTGCCAGCAGCTTAATGGGGACAGGCAATTCACCCCTCCACTTT.

This chain joins TRBV6-5 and TRBJ2-7; 8 nucleotides align to TRBD2. V lost 5 bases, J lost 5 bases, and 8 bases stayed unmatched. Germline CDR1 reads MNHEY; CDR2 reads SVGAGI. The CDR3 runs to 14 residues. The CDR3 spells CASSPGLVSHEQYF. The CDR3 nucleotides are TGTGCCAGCAGTCCGGGACTAGTTTCTCACGAGCAGTACTTC.

This sequence joins TRBV7-2 and TRBJ1-2, with D tentatively TRBD1 (5 bases). CDR1 and CDR2 (germline): SGHTA, FQGNSA. The V and J ends lost 5 bases and 2 bases respectively, with 12 bases between them. CDR3 length equals 14 residues. CDR3 region: CASSAGPGNYGYTF. The CDR3 bases are TGTGCCAGCAGCGCAGGACCAGGGAACTATGGCTACACCTTC.

In its sample, this clone was seen once. The V and J genes are TRBV19 and TRBJ1-5, with D perhaps matching TRBD1 (5 bases). Per the germline V gene, CDR1 is LNHDA and CDR2 is SQIVND (reference sequence). Trimming took 9 bases from V and 4 from J, leaving 19 bases between them. CDR3 length: 15 amino acids. The CDR3 nucleotides read TGTGCCAGCGGACGCTCGGGGGGGTCAAATCAGCCCCAGCATTTT. Amino acids: CASGRSGGSNQPQHF.

The chain couples TRBV24-1 to TRBJ2-1, with 9 bases identical to TRBD2. The CDR3 has 15 residues. V shed 10 bases, J shed 6 bases, and the junction held 12 bases outside the gene matches. CDR1 KGHDR and CDR2 SFDVKD come from the germline V gene. As DNA, the CDR3 is TGTGCCACTAAATGGACTAGCGATAAGGGCAATGAGCAGTTCTTC. This sequence encodes CATKWTSDKGNEQFF.

The chain is built from TRBV14 and TRBJ2-3, with 9 nucleotides matching TRBD2. With V trimmed by 4 bases and J by 2 bases, 4 bases remained unmatched. CDR1 is SGHDN and CDR2 is FVKESK in the germline V gene. The CDR3 spans 15 residues. DNA for the CDR3: TGTGCCAGCAGCCCCCGACTAGCGGCCACAGATACGCAGTATTTT. It translates to CASSPRLAATDTQYF.

The genes are TRBV13 and TRBJ2-5, with 7 bases fitting TRBD2. Germline-derived CDR1 and CDR2 are PRHDT and FYEKMQ (reference sequence). CDR3 length equals 14 residues. V lost 3 bases and J lost 3; bases outside the gene matches: 4. CDR3 coding DNA: TGTGCCAGCAGCTTTCTGGGGGGGGAAGAGACCCAGTACTTC. As protein: CASSFLGGEETQYF.

The J gene is TRBJ2-3, the V gene TRBV5-4; 11 bases are shared with TRBD2. The CDR3 loop spans 16 amino acids. Per germline, CDR1 SGHNT and CDR2 YYREEE (reference sequence). V trimming: 4 bases; J trimming: 2 bases; junction bases outside the gene matches: 6. In DNA, the CDR3 is TGTGCCAGCAGCCCGGGGACTAGCGGATACACAGATACGCAGTATTTT. Translated: CASSPGTSGYTDTQYF.

DNA of the CDR3: TGCGCCAGCAGCCAAGAGGGCAGGGGGGACACTGAAGCTTTCTTT. It codes for CASSQEGRGDTEAFF. This chain connects TRBV4-1 to TRBJ1-1, with 7 bases fitting TRBD1. Germline-derived CDR1 and CDR2 are MGHRA and YSYEKL. Losses at the gene ends were 0 bases for V and 3 bases for J; bases not matched to a gene: 4. The CDR3 contains 15 residues.

CDR3 in amino acids: CASSQGVAGGSRYTF. In DNA, the CDR3 is TGCGCCAGCAGCCAAGGAGTAGCCGGAGGGAGTCGCTACACCTTC. This chain links TRBV4-3 with TRBJ1-2; D ambiguous. Between the trimmed V and J ends, which lost 1 base and 9 bases, there was a span of 18 bases. From germline, CDR1 is LGHNA and CDR2 YSLEER. CDR3 length: 15 residues.

This rearrangement joins TRBV7-2 to TRBJ2-5; D might be TRBD1 (5 bases). The CDR3 is 13 amino acids. The germline V gene has CDR1 SGHTA and CDR2 FQGNSA. V was clipped by 4 bases and J by 5 bases, with 11 bases between them. The CDR3 region has the DNA TGTGCCAGCAGCTCAGGGCTCTGGGAGACCCAGTACTTC. It is translated as CASSSGLWETQYF.

Comment on this clone: This CDR3 is also generated by other DNA sequences in the sample. The chain is built from TRBV9 and TRBJ1-1, with D possibly being TRBD1 (5 bases). Looked up from germline, CDR1 is SGDLS and CDR2 is YYNGEE. The CDR3 is 14 amino acids. With 0 bases removed from V and 1 base from J, the gap between germline ends came to 7 bases. Here the CDR3 reads CASSVVGENTEAFF. The CDR3 DNA reads as TGTGCCAGCAGCGTAGTAGGGGAGAACACTGAAGCTTTCTTT.